The 3 T cell receptor beta chains listed next were all sequenced from one sample in a study of OX40 agonist ivuxolimab in advanced cancers. The data were produced by immunoSEQ multiplex PCR, yet TCRdb's version contains in-frame clones alone and is incomplete. The repertoire has about 32,000 clones, under 95% of them found once; the top ten carry 4.5% to 5%. Sequencing used CD4+ or CD8+ T cells sorted from blood, obtained in a trial of the OX40 agonist ivuxolimab. The receptors derive from an adult with an advanced solid tumor such as melanoma, head and neck, liver or kidney cancer.

The gene calls are TRBV7-2 and TRBJ2-1; 9 nucleotides match TRBD2. The junction had 11 bases not matched to a gene; V was cut back by 1 base and J by 7 bases. The CDR3 runs to 17 residues. The germline V gene has CDR1 SGHTA and CDR2 FQGNSA. DNA for the CDR3: TGTGCCAGCAGCTTAGGACTAGCGGAAGCCTTGGGGAATGAGCAGTTCTTC. Amino acid sequence: CASSLGLAEALGNEQFF.

This rearrangement joins TRBV5-6 to TRBJ1-2; perhaps TRBD1 as D (5 bases). The length of the CDR3 is 15 residues. CDR1 SGHDT and CDR2 YYEEEE come from the germline V gene. Deletions cut 0 bases from V and 4 bases from J, with 13 bases between. The CDR3 nucleotides are TGTGCCAGCAGCTTGGGACCGGGTCAGGGCTATGGCTACACCTTC. This gives the protein CASSLGPGQGYGYTF. The full variable domain, with the rest looked up from reference TRBV5-6 and TRBJ1-2, is DAGVTQSPTHLIKTRGQQVTLRCSPKSGHDTVSWYQQALGQGPQFIFQYYEEEERQRGNFPDRFSGHQFPNYSSELNVNALLLGDSALYLCASSLGPGQGYGYTFGSGTRLTVV.

The chain joins TRBV6-5 to TRBJ2-1, with a weak D call TRBD2 (6 bases). The CDR3 covers 13 residues. V was trimmed by 6 bases and J by 9 bases, leaving 15 bases between them. The V gene's germline CDR1 is MNHEY and CDR2 SVGAGI. CDR3 DNA: TGTGCCAGCAGACCCGGTAGCGGCGCTGAGCAGTTCTTC. This codes for CASRPGSGAEQFF.